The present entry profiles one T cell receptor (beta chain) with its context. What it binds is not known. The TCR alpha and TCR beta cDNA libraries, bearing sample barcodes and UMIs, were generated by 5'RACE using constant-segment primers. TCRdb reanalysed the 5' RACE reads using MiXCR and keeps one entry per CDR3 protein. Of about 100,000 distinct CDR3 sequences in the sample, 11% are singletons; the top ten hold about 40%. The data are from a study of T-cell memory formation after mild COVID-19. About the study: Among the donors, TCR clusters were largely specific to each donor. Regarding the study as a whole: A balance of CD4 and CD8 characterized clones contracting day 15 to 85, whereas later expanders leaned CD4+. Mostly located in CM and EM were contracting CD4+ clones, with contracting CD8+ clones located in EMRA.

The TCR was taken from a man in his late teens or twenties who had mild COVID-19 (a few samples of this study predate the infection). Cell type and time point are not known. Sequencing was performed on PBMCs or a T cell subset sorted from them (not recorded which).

The CDR3 sequence: CASGSLGGQGDFGYTF. CDR3 bases: TGTGCCAGCGGATCACTAGGCGGACAGGGTGACTTTGGCTACACCTTC. The genes are TRBV12-3 or TRBV12-4 and TRBJ1-2; 8 nucleotides align to TRBD1. The CDR3 has 16 amino acids. J lost 7 bases, V lost 8 bases, and 18 bases had no gene match.